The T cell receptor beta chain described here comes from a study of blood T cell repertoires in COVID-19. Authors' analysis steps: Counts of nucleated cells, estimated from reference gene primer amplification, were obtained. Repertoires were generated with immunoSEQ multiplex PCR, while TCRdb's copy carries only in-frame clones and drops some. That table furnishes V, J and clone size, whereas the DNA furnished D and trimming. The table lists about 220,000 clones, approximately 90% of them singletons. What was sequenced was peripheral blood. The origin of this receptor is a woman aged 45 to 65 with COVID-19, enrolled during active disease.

In DNA, the CDR3 is TGTGCCTGGGATCGGGGTAGCAATGAGCAGTTCTTC. It specifies CAWDRGSNEQFF. V usage is TRBV30 and J usage is TRBJ2-1; maybe TRBD2 (5 bases). The germline V and J ends were trimmed by 5 bases and 6 bases, with 11 bases remaining between them. This CDR3 region has 12 residues. Germline V gene lookup returns CDR1 GTSNPN and CDR2 SVGIG (reference sequence).